These T cell receptor beta chains were read from a single sample in a study of shared clonotypes between healthy human individuals. The table came from immunoSEQ multiplex PCR; TCRdb's copy has only in-frame clones and leaves some out. The sample shows 2.3 million or so clones, approximately 95% of them seen only once. The sequenced material came from naive CD4+ T cells from PBMCs. The receptors stem from a man aged 18 to 29 in good health. Some clones in this sample may be carry-over from other donors' samples. Each CDR3 is given with its conserved first and last residue. The D gene is left open where the match is weak. Part of the rows lack a size; the others show once, few, many or a class for expanded clones.

D: .
size: .
J: TRBJ1-1
V: TRBV7-2
CDR3: CASSLKSVDTEAFF
DNA: TGTGCCAGCAGCTTAAAGTCGGTCGACACTGAAGCTTTCTTT

D: .
size: .
J: TRBJ1-5
V: TRBV12-2
CDR3: CASRFLAYRGSGQPQHF
DNA: TGTGCAAGTCGCTTCTTAGCATACAGGGGGTCGGGTCAGCCCCAGCATTTT

D: TRBD2
size: .
J: TRBJ2-3
V: TRBV12-5
CDR3: CASGWTSGPTDTQYF
DNA: TGTGCTAGTGGTTGGACTAGCGGGCCCACAGATACGCAGTATTTT

D: TRBD2
size: .
J: TRBJ2-2
V: TRBV10-1
CDR3: CASSELADNTGELFF
DNA: TGCGCCAGCAGTGAACTAGCGGACAACACCGGGGAGCTGTTTTTT

D: TRBD2
size: .
J: TRBJ2-5
V: TRBV7-2
CDR3: CASSLVGGRTLETQYF
DNA: TGTGCCAGCAGCTTAGTTGGCGGGAGAACCCTCGAGACCCAGTACTTC

D: TRBD2
size: .
J: TRBJ2-7
V: TRBV7-9
CDR3: CASSSGLAASYEQYF
DNA: TGTGCCAGCAGCTCCGGGCTAGCGGCGTCCTACGAGCAGTACTTC

D: .
size: .
J: TRBJ2-1
V: TRBV5-1
CDR3: CASSSGQRHGYNEQFF
DNA: TGCGCCAGCAGCTCAGGACAGCGCCATGGGTACAATGAGCAGTTCTTC

D: TRBD2
size: .
J: TRBJ2-1
V: TRBV5-1
CDR3: CASSLGLAGHNEQFF
DNA: TGCGCCAGCAGCTTGGGGCTAGCGGGACACAATGAGCAGTTCTTC

D: TRBD2
size: .
J: TRBJ2-1
V: TRBV9
CDR3: CASTETSTSYNEQFF
DNA: TGTGCCAGCACCGAGACTAGCACCTCCTACAATGAGCAGTTCTTC

D: .
size: .
J: TRBJ1-2
V: TRBV2
CDR3: CASSSYQGNGYTF
DNA: TGTGCCAGCAGTTCTTACCAGGGGAATGGCTACACCTTC

D: TRBD2
size: .
J: TRBJ2-7
V: TRBV18
CDR3: CASSPYSGAYEQYF
DNA: TGTGCCAGCTCACCATACAGCGGGGCCTACGAGCAGTACTTC

D: .
size: .
J: TRBJ2-5
V: TRBV6-6
CDR3: CASRMGLQETQYF
DNA: TGTGCCAGCAGGATGGGGTTACAAGAGACCCAGTACTTC

D: .
size: .
J: TRBJ2-2
V: TRBV7-2
CDR3: CASSPGLSAGELFF
DNA: TGTGCCAGCAGCCCGGGACTTTCTGCCGGGGAGCTGTTTTTT

D: TRBD1
size: .
J: TRBJ1-5
V: TRBV18
CDR3: CASSPLAQGGNQPQHF
DNA: TGTGCCAGCTCACCACTAGCCCAGGGGGGCAATCAGCCCCAGCATTTT

D: .
size: .
J: TRBJ2-7
V: TRBV28
CDR3: CASSSGASYEQYF
DNA: TGTGCCAGCAGTTCGGGGGCTAGCTACGAGCAGTACTTC

D: TRBD1
size: .
J: TRBJ2-7
V: TRBV9
CDR3: CASSVAPGQGYEQYF
DNA: TGTGCCAGCAGCGTAGCTCCAGGACAGGGGTACGAGCAGTACTTC

D: TRBD2
size: once
J: TRBJ2-2
V: TRBV19
CDR3: CASSILAGAPGELFF
DNA: TGTGCCAGTAGTATATTGGCGGGAGCACCCGGGGAGCTGTTTTTT